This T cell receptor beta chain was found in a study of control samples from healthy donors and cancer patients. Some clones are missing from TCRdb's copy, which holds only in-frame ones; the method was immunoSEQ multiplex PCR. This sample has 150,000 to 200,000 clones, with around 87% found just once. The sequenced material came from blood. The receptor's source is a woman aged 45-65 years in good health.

The CDR3 protein is CASSPLAGTVYEQYF. The CDR3, as DNA: TGCGCCAGCAGCCCCCTCGCGGGAACTGTTTACGAGCAGTACTTC. V usage is TRBV4-3 and J usage is TRBJ2-7, with D tentatively TRBD2 (6 bases). The length of the CDR3 is 15 residues. Trimming left V 4 bases short and J 4 bases short, with 17 bases between. Germline V gives CDR1 LGHNA, CDR2 YSLEER.